Shown below are 2 T cell receptor beta chains from a single sample sequenced in a study of T cell responses to AZD1222 COVID-19 vaccine. The method was immunoSEQ multiplex PCR; TCRdb's version includes in-frame clones alone and lacks a portion of them. The sample gives 150,000 or so clones, 94% of which show up once; 5.1% is in the top ten. Sequenced material: peripheral blood, taken 28 days after the second AZD1222 dose. The receptor set was obtained from an adult who received the AZD1222 COVID-19 vaccine.

V usage is TRBV5-5 and J usage is TRBJ2-7; D unresolved. This CDR3 contains 14 residues. V was shortened by 0 bases and J by 1 base, with 8 bases between the two germline ends. Germline lookup yields CDR1 SGHKS and CDR2 YYEKEE (reference sequence). CDR3 DNA: TGTGCCAGCAGCTTGGTGGACGGATCCTACGAGCAGTACTTC. Amino acid sequence: CASSLVDGSYEQYF.

This clone was recorded once. This chain links TRBV29-1 with TRBJ1-1, with D possibly being TRBD1 (6 bases). Germline V gene data show CDR1 as SQVTM and CDR2 as ANQGSEA. CDR3 length: 13 amino acids. Trimming stripped 5 bases from V and 2 bases from J, with 12 bases between. The CDR3 reads CSVSRQDNTEAFF. In DNA, the CDR3 is TGCAGCGTTTCCAGACAGGATAACACTGAAGCTTTCTTT.